This section outlines one TCR beta chain sequence together with its context. What it recognizes is unknown. This sample is part of a study of vaccination and CD4 T cells after COVID-19. Treatment of the sample: roughly 11-day PBMC culture with coronavirus spike peptide pools or control peptides (ViraFEST assay). One should note that the unexposed donor's CD4+ T cells were collected before the COVID-19 pandemic (2011-2018). Investigators exposed CD4+ T cells from unexposed donors to SARS-CoV-2 S/N and four cold-coronavirus spikes, as cells permitted. The assay that was used to sequence DNA from cultured CD4+ T cells was the Oncomine TCR Beta short-read assay. It was cultured CD4+ T cells from which genomic DNA was extracted. TCRdb reanalysed the PCR reads using MiXCR and keeps one entry per CDR3 protein. The data contain thousands of distinct CDR3 sequences, about 30% of them singletons. Study observations and caveats: The cohort comprised relatively few convalescent patients, and no early post-infection timepoints were analyzed.

Trimming removed 3 bases from V and 14 bases from J; junction bases left unmatched: 11. Germline V lookup: CDR1 GTSNPN, CDR2 SVGIG (reference sequence). This CDR3 contains 13 residues. The V gene is TRBV30, the J gene TRBJ1-2; TRBD1 matches at 11 bases. The receptor comes from a human donor in good health. The source material was CD4+ T cells from blood, cultured in vitro. The CDR3 loop is CAWSAPGTGGYTF. In nucleotides, the CDR3 is TGTGCCTGGAGCGCACCCGGGACAGGGGGTTATACCTTC.